The present TCR beta chain was sequenced within a study of patients and donors after allogeneic stem cell transplantation (dated by TCRdb to the early 2020s). A note on this clonotype: What antigen it recognizes has not been identified. It has no much larger one-base neighbor in the sample; base qualities were not kept.

From the cysteine through the phenylalanine, the CDR3 covers 20 amino acids. Of all the DNA, just the CDR3 is kept, 60 bases in frame from base 1. In the germline V gene, CDR1 corresponds to SGDLS and CDR2 to YYNGEE. The junction shows trimming of 0 bases on V and 0 bases on J, plus 19 bases between the germline ends. Library generation was performed with RT-PCR. Sequenced on a NextSeq 550. TCRdb reprocessed the public reads (quality trimming at Q25 with fastp, clone calling with MiXCR) and kept in-frame beta chains. Rows merge per CDR3 protein into single entries with the most common DNA and genes. For this sample the table gives about 960,000 distinct CDR3 sequences, of which around 17% were detected only once. The biggest ten clones account for 6% of the sample.

The TCR comes from a human donor who was either an allogeneic HSCT recipient or a stem cell or donor lymphocyte infusion donor (not recorded which). It is not recorded whose cells these are; they may come from a transplant donor. Sequenced input: blood, either unsorted or a sorted T cell fraction (not recorded which). The V and J genes are TRBV9 and TRBJ1-6, with the identity of the D gene unclear. For the CDR3, the sequence is CASSVEGSQHPSSYNSPLHF. The DNA is as follows: TGTGCCAGCAGCGTAGAGGGCAGTCAACATCCTAGCTCCTATAATTCACCCCTCCACTTT. With the portions outside the CDR3 filled from the reference TRBV9 and TRBJ1-6 genes, the complete variable region becomes DSGVTQTPKHLITATGQRVTLRCSPRSGDLSVYWYQQSLDQGLQFLIQYYNGEERAKGNILERFSAQQFPDLHSELNLSSLELGDSALYFCASSVEGSQHPSSYNSPLHFGNGTRLTVT.